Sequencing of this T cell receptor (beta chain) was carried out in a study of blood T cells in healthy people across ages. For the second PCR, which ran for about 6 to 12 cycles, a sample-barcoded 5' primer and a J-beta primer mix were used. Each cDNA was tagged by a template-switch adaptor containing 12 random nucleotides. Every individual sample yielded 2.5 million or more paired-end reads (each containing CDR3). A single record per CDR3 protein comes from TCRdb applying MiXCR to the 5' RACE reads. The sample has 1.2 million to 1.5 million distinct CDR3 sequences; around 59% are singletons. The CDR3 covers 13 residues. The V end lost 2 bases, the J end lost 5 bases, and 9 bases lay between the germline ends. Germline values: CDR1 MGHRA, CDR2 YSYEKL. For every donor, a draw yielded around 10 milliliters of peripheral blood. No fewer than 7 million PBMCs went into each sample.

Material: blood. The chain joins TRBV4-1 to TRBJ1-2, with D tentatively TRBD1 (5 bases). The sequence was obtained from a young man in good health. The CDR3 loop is CASSQFPGYGYTF. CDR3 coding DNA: TGCGCCAGCAGCCAATTTCCAGGGTATGGCTACACCTTC.